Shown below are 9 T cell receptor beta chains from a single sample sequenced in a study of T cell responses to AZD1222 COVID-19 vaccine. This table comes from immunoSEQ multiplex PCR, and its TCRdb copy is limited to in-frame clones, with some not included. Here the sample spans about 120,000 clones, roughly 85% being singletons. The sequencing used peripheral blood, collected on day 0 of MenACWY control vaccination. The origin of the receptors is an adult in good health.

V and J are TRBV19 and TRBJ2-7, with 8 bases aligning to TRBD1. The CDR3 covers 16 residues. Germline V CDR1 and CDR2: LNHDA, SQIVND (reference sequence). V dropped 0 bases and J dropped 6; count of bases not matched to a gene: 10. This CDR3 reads CASSIEGARGHGEQYF. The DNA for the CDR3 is TGTGCCAGTAGTATAGAGGGGGCCAGGGGGCATGGCGAGCAGTACTTC.

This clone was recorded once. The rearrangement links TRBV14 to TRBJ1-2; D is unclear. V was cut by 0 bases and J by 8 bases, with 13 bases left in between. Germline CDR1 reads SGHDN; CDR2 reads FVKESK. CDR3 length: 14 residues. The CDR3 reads CASSQDRQMWGYTF. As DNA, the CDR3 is TGTGCCAGCAGCCAAGATCGGCAGATGTGGGGCTACACCTTC.

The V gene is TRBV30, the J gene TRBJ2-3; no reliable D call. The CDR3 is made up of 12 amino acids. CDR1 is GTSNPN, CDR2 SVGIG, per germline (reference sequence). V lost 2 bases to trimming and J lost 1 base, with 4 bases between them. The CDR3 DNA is TGTGCCTGGAGTTGGGGCACAGATACGCAGTATTTT. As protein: CAWSWGTDTQYF.

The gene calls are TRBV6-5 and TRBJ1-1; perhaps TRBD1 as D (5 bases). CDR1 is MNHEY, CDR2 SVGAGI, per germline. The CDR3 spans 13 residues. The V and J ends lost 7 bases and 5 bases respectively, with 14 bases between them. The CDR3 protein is CASTRGGATEAFF. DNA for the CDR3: TGTGCCAGCACCCGGGGAGGGGCGACTGAAGCTTTCTTT.

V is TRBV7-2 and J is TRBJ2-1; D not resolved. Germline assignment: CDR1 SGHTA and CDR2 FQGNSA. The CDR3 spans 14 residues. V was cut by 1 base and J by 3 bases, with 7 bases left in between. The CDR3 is CASSLGYSYNEQFF. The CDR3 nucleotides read TGTGCCAGCAGCTTAGGGTACAGCTACAATGAGCAGTTCTTC.

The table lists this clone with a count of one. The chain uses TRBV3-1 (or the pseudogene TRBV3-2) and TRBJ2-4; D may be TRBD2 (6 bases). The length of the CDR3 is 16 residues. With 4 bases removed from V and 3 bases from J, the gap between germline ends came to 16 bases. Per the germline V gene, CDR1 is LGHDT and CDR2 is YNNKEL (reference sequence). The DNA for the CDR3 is TGTGCCAGCAGCCCCCTTAGGGGAGGTCGCAAAAACATTCAGTACTTC. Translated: CASSPLRGGRKNIQYF.

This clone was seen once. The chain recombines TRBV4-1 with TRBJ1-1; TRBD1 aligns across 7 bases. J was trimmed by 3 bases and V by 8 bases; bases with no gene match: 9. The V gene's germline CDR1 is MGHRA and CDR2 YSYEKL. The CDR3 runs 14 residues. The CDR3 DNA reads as TGCGCCAGCGGACGACAGGGACCAGACACTGAAGCTTTCTTT. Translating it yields CASGRQGPDTEAFF.

The CDR3 DNA reads as TGCGCCAGCAGCCGGACTTACGGGGGGCTTAATTCACCCCTCCACTTT. Translated: CASSRTYGGLNSPLHF. This sequence joins TRBV4-3 and TRBJ1-6; the D gene is possibly TRBD1 (6 bases). The V and J ends lost 4 bases and 6 bases respectively, with 16 bases between them. The CDR3 has 16 residues. From germline, CDR1 is LGHNA and CDR2 YSLEER.

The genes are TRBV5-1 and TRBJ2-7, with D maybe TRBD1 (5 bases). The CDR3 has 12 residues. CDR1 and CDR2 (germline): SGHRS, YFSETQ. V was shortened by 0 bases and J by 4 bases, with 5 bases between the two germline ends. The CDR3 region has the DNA TGCGCCAGCAGCTTGGGACAGTACGAGCAGTACTTC. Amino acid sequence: CASSLGQYEQYF. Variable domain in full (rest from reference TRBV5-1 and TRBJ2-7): KAGVTQTPRYLIKTRGQQVTLSCSPISGHRSVSWYQQTPGQGLQFLFEYFSETQRNKGNFPGRFSGRQFSNSRSEMNVSTLELGDSALYLCASSLGQYEQYFGPGTRLTVT.